What follows are 25 T cell receptor beta chains derived from one specimen sequenced in a study of T cell repertoires in cytomegalovirus infection. One entry per CDR3 protein results from TCRdb running MiXCR on the reads. The sample has 650,000 to 900,000 distinct CDR3 sequences, 30% to 35% seen once. The antigens for these receptors are not known. Source: cultured CD8+ T cells from PBMCs, taken from culture after CMV antigen stimulation. These receptors all come from a human donor in good health (CMV status not recorded). Some clones in this sample may be carry-over from other donors' samples.

The chain joins TRBV11-2 to TRBJ2-3, with TRBD2 matching over 8 bases. CDR3 length equals 16 residues. Germline-derived CDR1 and CDR2 are SGHAT and FQNNGV. V gave up 0 bases and J gave up 4 bases; unmatched junction bases: 6. CDR3 in DNA: TGTGCCAGCAGCTTAGATCCCGGGGGGGCCTCAGATACGCAGTATTTT. The encoded protein is CASSLDPGGASDTQYF.

The V call is TRBV18, the J call TRBJ1-3; the D is unclear. Germline values: CDR1 KGHSH, CDR2 LQKENI. V shed 3 bases and J shed 2 bases, with 14 bases lying between them. This CDR3 spans 16 amino acids. In nucleotides, the CDR3 is TGTGCCAGCTCACCGCAGGACTTCGCTCCTGGAAACACCATATATTTT. Translation gives CASSPQDFAPGNTIYF.

This clonotype was observed a handful of times. The chain carries TRBV14 and TRBJ2-7; D remains unclear. V was trimmed by 4 bases and J by 3 bases, leaving 22 bases between them. The CDR3 runs to 17 residues. The germline CDR1 and CDR2 sequences are SGHDN and FVKESK. The CDR3 bases are TGTGCCAGCAGCCTTCGGCAGCTCCGCAAAATACACTACGAGCAGTACGTC. Residues: CASSLRQLRKIHYEQYV.

This clonotype has just a few counts. The rearrangement uses TRBV12-3 or TRBV12-4 and TRBJ1-6, with TRBD1 matching over 7 bases. The CDR3 is 14 amino acids. V shed 7 bases and J 7 bases; nucleotides not matched to a gene: 7. This CDR3 reads CASIQQGWNSPLHF. The CDR3 coding sequence is TGTGCCAGCATTCAACAGGGGTGGAATTCACCCCTCCACTTT.

The rearrangement links TRBV10-3 to TRBJ1-1; possibly TRBD1 for D (5 bases). Trimming stripped 8 bases from V and 2 bases from J, with 9 bases between. Germline CDR1 is ENHRY and CDR2 is SYGVKD. The CDR3 runs 12 residues. As DNA, the CDR3 is TGTGCCATCGGGACGGCAAACACTGAAGCTTTCTTT. It encodes CAIGTANTEAFF.

This sequence joins TRBV5-5 and TRBJ2-7, with a tentative D call TRBD2 (5 bases). Trimming shortened V by 1 base and J by 4 bases, and 9 bases separated the two germline ends. The CDR3 contains 13 residues. Germline lookup yields CDR1 SGHKS and CDR2 YYEKEE (reference sequence). The CDR3, as DNA: TGTGCCAGCAGCTTGAACGGAGGTTACGAGCAGTACTTC. Amino acid sequence: CASSLNGGYEQYF.

This clonotype showed up just a few times. The chain links TRBV19 to TRBJ1-1; D is perhaps TRBD1 (5 bases). Trimming removed 7 bases at V and 4 bases at J, with 13 bases between. The CDR3 has 13 residues. Germline-derived CDR1 and CDR2 are LNHDA and SQIVND (reference sequence). The CDR3 protein is CASMLAGSTEAFF. The DNA of the CDR3 is TGTGCCAGTATGCTGGCAGGGAGCACTGAAGCTTTCTTT.

Many counts were recorded for this clonotype. This chain joins TRBV7-6 and TRBJ2-3; D unresolved. Germline-derived CDR1 and CDR2 are SGHVS and FNYEAQ. Between the trimmed V and J ends, which lost 4 bases and 5 bases, there was a span of 19 bases. CDR3 length: 16 residues. The CDR3 region has the DNA TGTGCCAGCAGCTCCATCCCTGGTGGGCGCTTAGATACGCAGTATTTT. Protein product: CASSSIPGGRLDTQYF.

This clonotype occurred a few times. This chain connects TRBV7-2 to TRBJ1-5, with 10 bases fitting TRBD1. After removal of 4 bases from V and 15 bases from J, the junction contained 12 bases not matched to a gene. Germline-derived CDR1 and CDR2 are SGHTA and FQGNSA. This CDR3 is built from 14 residues. CDR3: CASSSGTGENRRHF. The CDR3 DNA is TGTGCCAGCAGCTCCGGGACAGGGGAGAATCGGCGGCATTTT.

This clonotype occurred many times. The genes are TRBV7-2 and TRBJ2-2; D gene ambiguous. This CDR3 region has 14 residues. The germline V gene has CDR1 SGHTA and CDR2 FQGNSA. Trimming removed 1 base from V and 7 bases from J, with 10 bases in between. The CDR3 here is CASSLDIPNGELFF. CDR3 DNA sequence: TGTGCCAGCAGCTTAGATATACCCAACGGGGAGCTGTTTTTT.

This clonotype appeared a few times. This chain connects TRBV7-9 to TRBJ2-3, with D possibly called TRBD1 or TRBD2 (5 bases each). The V and J ends lost 1 base and 0 bases respectively, with 14 bases between them. CDR1 is SEHNR, CDR2 FQNEAQ, per germline (reference sequence). The CDR3 has 17 amino acids. This chain's CDR3 is CASSLVWDPSSTDTQYF. The CDR3 nucleotides read TGTGCCAGCAGCTTAGTATGGGACCCCTCTAGCACAGATACGCAGTATTTT. Supplemented by reference TRBV7-9 and TRBJ2-3, the full variable domain reads DTGVSQNPRHKITKRGQNVTFRCDPISEHNRLYWYRQTLGQGPEFLTYFQNEAQLEKSRLLSDRFSAERPKGSFSTLEIQRTEQGDSAMYLCASSLVWDPSSTDTQYFGPGTRLTVL.

This chain uses TRBV9 with TRBJ2-7; D not resolved. With 0 bases removed from V and 1 base from J, the gap between germline ends came to 8 bases. The V gene's germline CDR1 is SGDLS and CDR2 YYNGEE. The CDR3 runs 14 residues. In DNA form, the CDR3 reads TGTGCCAGCAGCGTAGCTGACAAATCCTACGAGCAGTACGTC. This codes for CASSVADKSYEQYV.

Only a few counts were recorded for this clonotype. This sequence joins TRBV6-1 and TRBJ2-2; unclear D gene. Between the trimmed V and J ends, which lost 6 bases and 4 bases, there was a span of 15 bases. Germline V CDR1 and CDR2: MNHNS, SASEGT. CDR3 length equals 15 residues. CDR3: CASRAWAEVTGELFF. CDR3 nucleotide sequence: TGTGCCAGCAGGGCCTGGGCCGAGGTCACCGGGGAGCTGTTTTTT.

This clonotype occurred a few times. The gene calls are TRBV7-6 and TRBJ2-1, with 10 bases that match TRBD2. Germline loops: CDR1 SGHVS, CDR2 FNYEAQ. Germline trimming cut 3 bases from V and 5 bases from J; bases unmatched to any gene: 7. CDR3 size: 16 residues. The CDR3 loop reads CASSLMGAGGHNEQFF. DNA for the CDR3: TGTGCCAGCAGCTTGATGGGAGCGGGGGGGCACAATGAGCAGTTCTTC.

This clonotype was observed a handful of times. The chain carries TRBV28 and TRBJ2-1, with 8 bases matching TRBD2. The CDR3 consists of 20 residues. CDR1 and CDR2 from the germline V gene are MDHEN and SYDVKM. Trimming removed 2 bases from V and 3 bases from J; junction bases left unmatched: 18. CDR3 region: CASSLNSAARASGYYNEQFF. CDR3 bases: TGTGCCAGCAGTTTAAACTCGGCGGCACGGGCTAGCGGGTACTACAATGAGCAGTTCTTC.

The rearrangement joins TRBV6-6 to TRBJ2-1; D call uncertain. The ends were cut back, 0 bases at V and 9 bases at J, with 9 bases in the middle. CDR3 length: 13 residues. The germline V gene has CDR1 MNHNY and CDR2 SVGAGI (reference sequence). CDR3 sequence: CASSYSMGGEQFF. CDR3 nucleotide sequence: TGTGCCAGCAGTTACTCGATGGGCGGTGAGCAGTTCTTC.

The chain has TRBV6-5 and TRBJ2-7; the D gene is possibly TRBD1 (6 bases). CDR1 and CDR2 from the germline V gene are MNHEY and SVGAGI. CDR3 length: 14 residues. The ends were cut back, 1 base at V and 7 bases at J, with 14 bases in the middle. The CDR3 is CASSYLQGIGEQYF. The DNA for the CDR3 is TGTGCCAGCAGTTACTTGCAGGGGATAGGGGAGCAGTACTTC.

This clonotype was found a few times. The rearrangement links TRBV5-1 to TRBJ1-1, with 9 positions matching TRBD1. V was pared by 0 bases and J by 3 bases, with 3 bases of the junction left unmatched. CDR1 and CDR2 from the germline V gene are SGHRS and YFSETQ. This CDR3 comprises 15 residues. Here the CDR3 reads CASSLEWTGDTEAFF. CDR3 DNA: TGCGCCAGCAGCTTGGAGTGGACAGGGGACACTGAAGCTTTCTTT.

CDR3 in DNA: TGTGCCAGCAGCTTGAGCCGGACACTCTACGAGCAGTACTTC. Translated: CASSLSRTLYEQYF. V and J are TRBV5-6 and TRBJ2-7; a possible D gene is TRBD1 (5 bases). Germline-derived CDR1 and CDR2 are SGHDT and YYEEEE. CDR3 length equals 14 residues. The ends were cut back, 1 base at V and 3 bases at J, with 11 bases in the middle.

This clonotype was picked up a small number of times. The V and J genes are TRBV6-2 or TRBV6-3 and TRBJ1-2; a possible D gene is TRBD1 (5 bases). The V gene lost 2 bases and the J gene lost 8 bases, with 9 bases spanning the gap. CDR1 is MNHEY, CDR2 SVGEGT, per germline. CDR3 size: 12 residues. Here the CDR3 reads CASSYGAGGYTF. The CDR3 bases are TGTGCCAGCAGTTACGGGGCTGGCGGCTACACCTTC.

The chain carries TRBV12-3 or TRBV12-4 and TRBJ2-2, with D possibly being TRBD1 (5 bases). The CDR3 sequence is 13 residues long. The V gene lost 7 bases and the J gene lost 5 bases, with 11 bases spanning the gap. CDR3 sequence (DNA): TGTGCCAGCAACTTTAAGGGGACCGGGGAGCTGTTTTTT. The encoded protein is CASNFKGTGELFF.

This clonotype was detected only a few times. The chain combines TRBV6-6 with TRBJ1-6, with 10 bases fitting TRBD1. Unmatched junction bases numbered 10, after V lost 7 bases and J lost 7 bases. The germline V gene has CDR1 MNHNY and CDR2 SVGAGI (reference sequence). There are 16 residues in the CDR3. CDR3 DNA sequence: TGTGCCAGCAAAGGGCGACAGGGGGCTTGGAATTCACCCCTCCACTTT. This encodes CASKGRQGAWNSPLHF.

This clonotype appeared a single time. This chain uses TRBV7-4 with TRBJ2-1; 11 nucleotides align to TRBD2. The germline V gene encodes CDR1 SGHVT and CDR2 SQSDAQ. The CDR3 is 17 residues long. With V trimmed by 6 bases and J by 8 bases, 15 bases remained unmatched. DNA of the CDR3: TGTGCCAGCAGTCGACCTCAAAAGGGACTAGCGGACTATGAGCAGTTCTTC. Residues: CASSRPQKGLADYEQFF.

J is TRBJ2-3 and V is TRBV7-4, with D unclear. This CDR3 contains 11 residues. V was pared by 7 bases and J by 3 bases, with 5 bases between. Germline V gene lookup returns CDR1 SGHVT and CDR2 SQSDAQ. CDR3 DNA sequence: TGTGCCAGCATGAGAACAGATACGCAGTATTTT. It encodes CASMRTDTQYF.

This clonotype has more than one count but fewer than ten. The genes are TRBV6-5 and TRBJ1-1, with 9 bases that match TRBD1. The junction had 7 bases not matched to a gene; V was cut back by 1 base and J by 4 bases. The V gene's germline CDR1 is MNHEY and CDR2 SVGAGI. This CDR3 region has 16 residues. CDR3 in DNA: TGTGCCAGCAGTTACTTTACGACAGGGGGTGTCACTGAAGCTTTCTTT. Its protein product is CASSYFTTGGVTEAFF.